Detailed here is one TCR beta chain. This clonotype was counted ten times or more. It lacks a known antigen. Base qualities are not at hand, and no much larger clone is one base apart. The record originates from a study of T cell repertoires in cytomegalovirus infection (dated 2019 in TCRdb). Study-level background: Donor HLA type was relevant to the analysis, because carriage of CMV infection together with the matching HLA type was indicated by public TCR beta signatures. Results the study describes overall, beyond this receptor: Carriers of CMV infection plus the relevant HLA type were discriminated by the cumulative frequency of public TCR beta family members in the study cohort and in an independent 352-donor cohort. In the ex vivo response, HLA-C-restricted CMV-specific TCR beta clonotypes were dominant, and in two of eight donors the single most frequent clonotype came from this HLA-C-restricted group.

Sequenced on an Illumina HiSeq 1500. Using fastp trimming at Q25 and MiXCR clonotype assembly, TCRdb reanalyzed the public sequencing data and kept in-frame beta chains. A single entry per CDR3 protein holds the most common genes and DNA from its merged rows. The sample table shows a few hundred thousand distinct CDR3 sequences, and about 13% are seen once. The top ten clones comprise roughly 8.9% of the sample. The germline V gene yields MRHNA for CDR1 and SNTAGT for CDR2. The CDR3 runs 14 amino acids, cysteine and phenylalanine included. Only the CDR3 region is kept as DNA, spanning 42 bases read in frame from base 1. V lost 5 bases and J lost 3 bases, and the count of bases not matched to a germline gene is 2.

The TCR was taken from a human donor in good health (CMV status not recorded). Some clones in this sample may be carry-over from other donors' samples. Input material: PBMCs. The rearrangement joined TRBV6-4 to TRBJ2-3, and 10 junctional nucleotides match TRBD2. The CDR3 has the sequence CASSYSGGTDTQYF. The DNA is as follows: TGTGCCAGCAGTTATAGCGGGGGGACAGATACGCAGTATTTT.